The rows below give T cell receptor beta chains drawn from one sample of a study of blood T cell repertoires in COVID-19. TCRdb keeps only in-frame clones here, not all; method: immunoSEQ multiplex PCR. The data contain 200,000 to 250,000 clones, approximately 80% of them singletons. The material sequenced was PBMCs or T cells enriched from blood (not recorded which). These receptors came from a man aged 55-75 years who had recovered from COVID-19. Both conserved end residues are part of each CDR3.

v_gene: TRBV4-3
j_gene: TRBJ1-2
CDR3aa: CASSQNTANYGYTF

v_gene: TRBV7-9
j_gene: TRBJ1-2
CDR3aa: CASSLDAGGIYGYTF

v_gene: TRBV5-4
j_gene: TRBJ1-2
CDR3aa: CASSWGTGELAGYTF

v_gene: TRBV18
j_gene: TRBJ2-3
CDR3aa: CASSERDRSTDTQYF

v_gene: TRBV11-2
j_gene: TRBJ2-3
CDR3aa: CASGIFTGGLTDTQYF

v_gene: TRBV7-2
j_gene: TRBJ1-2
CDR3aa: CASSFKTPATGGYTF

v_gene: TRBV7-2
j_gene: TRBJ2-7
CDR3aa: CASSFFGSYEQYF

v_gene: TRBV6-5
j_gene: TRBJ2-2
CDR3aa: CASSYLTGEGTGELFF

v_gene: TRBV7-2
j_gene: TRBJ2-7
CDR3aa: CASSLGLAGGEQYF

v_gene: TRBV7-2
j_gene: TRBJ1-1
CDR3aa: CASSLFGRGSGPGEAEAFF

v_gene: TRBV11-3
j_gene: TRBJ2-2
CDR3aa: CASRAGVGSTGELFF

v_gene: TRBV9
j_gene: TRBJ1-5
CDR3aa: CASSGGTGGNQPQHF

v_gene: TRBV12-3/TRBV12-4
j_gene: TRBJ1-6
CDR3aa: CASSRDTGSLHF

v_gene: TRBV11-2
j_gene: TRBJ2-7
CDR3aa: CASSLGTQGNHEQYF

v_gene: TRBV5-5
j_gene: TRBJ1-1
CDR3aa: CASSPGLGQAMNTEAFF

v_gene: TRBV29-1
j_gene: TRBJ2-1
CDR3aa: CSVVGRGPTYNEQFF

v_gene: TRBV10-3
j_gene: TRBJ1-1
CDR3aa: CAISEIQGENTEAFF

v_gene: TRBV5-1
j_gene: TRBJ2-2
CDR3aa: CASSLAGLAGPRPRTGELFF

v_gene: TRBV5-1
j_gene: TRBJ2-3
CDR3aa: CASSLERETDTQYF

v_gene: TRBV2
j_gene: TRBJ1-2
CDR3aa: CASARQGYGYTF

v_gene: TRBV29-1
j_gene: TRBJ1-1
CDR3aa: CSVTMTGAGNTEAFF

v_gene: TRBV29-1
j_gene: TRBJ1-2
CDR3aa: CSVERQGPNYGYTF

v_gene: TRBV7-6
j_gene: TRBJ2-6
CDR3aa: CASSPRDSGANVLTF

v_gene: TRBV4-2
j_gene: TRBJ2-7
CDR3aa: CASSQTGGSRAYEQYF

v_gene: TRBV27
j_gene: TRBJ1-6
CDR3aa: CASSLDRGSPLHF

v_gene: TRBV19
j_gene: TRBJ1-1
CDR3aa: CASSKDRLNTEAFF

v_gene: TRBV4-1
j_gene: TRBJ1-1
CDR3aa: CASSQDWSEDTEAFF

v_gene: TRBV5-1
j_gene: TRBJ2-7
CDR3aa: CASSPGAGQDTYEQYF

v_gene: TRBV10-3
j_gene: TRBJ1-1
CDR3aa: CAISESWDYTEAFF

v_gene: TRBV4-3
j_gene: TRBJ1-2
CDR3aa: CASSQGRGNLGYTF

v_gene: TRBV5-1
j_gene: TRBJ1-2
CDR3aa: CASSLGAGGYGYTF

v_gene: TRBV3-1/TRBV3-2
j_gene: TRBJ2-2
CDR3aa: CASSQDQGTSGGTGELFF

v_gene: TRBV6-5
j_gene: TRBJ1-1
CDR3aa: CASSRRTGGRTEAFF

v_gene: TRBV7-2
j_gene: TRBJ1-1
CDR3aa: CASSSRDRNTEAFF

v_gene: TRBV18
j_gene: TRBJ2-1
CDR3aa: CASSPPQINEQFF

v_gene: TRBV6-1
j_gene: TRBJ1-4
CDR3aa: CASSEVWGGGTNEKLFF

v_gene: TRBV11-3
j_gene: TRBJ1-1
CDR3aa: CASIEGPSGANTEAFF

v_gene: TRBV7-9
j_gene: TRBJ2-7
CDR3aa: CASSLVGQGVTYEQYF

v_gene: TRBV3-1/TRBV3-2
j_gene: TRBJ1-1
CDR3aa: CASSQGIGDTEAFF

v_gene: TRBV19
j_gene: TRBJ1-2
CDR3aa: CASSPRKDRDNYGYTF

v_gene: TRBV5-6
j_gene: TRBJ1-1
CDR3aa: CASSRGQGARNTEAFF

v_gene: TRBV12-3/TRBV12-4
j_gene: TRBJ1-2
CDR3aa: CASSFQGYYGYTF

v_gene: TRBV11-2
j_gene: TRBJ1-1
CDR3aa: CASSYHPGQGAGEAFF

v_gene: TRBV18
j_gene: TRBJ2-7
CDR3aa: CASSPSQGTPYEQYF

v_gene: TRBV7-8
j_gene: TRBJ1-1
CDR3aa: CASTIQDGGTEAFF

v_gene: TRBV10-3
j_gene: TRBJ2-7
CDR3aa: CAMRDVSGYEQYF

v_gene: TRBV19
j_gene: TRBJ2-6
CDR3aa: CATRDREAGANVLTF

v_gene: TRBV4-1
j_gene: TRBJ1-5
CDR3aa: CASSQEPQGSNQPQHF

v_gene: TRBV11-2
j_gene: TRBJ2-3
CDR3aa: CASSSLTEVSSSEYF

v_gene: TRBV5-5
j_gene: TRBJ2-1
CDR3aa: CASSLAQRVGQFF

v_gene: TRBV11-3
j_gene: TRBJ2-2
CDR3aa: CASSLQGNTGELFF

v_gene: TRBV6-6
j_gene: TRBJ2-2
CDR3aa: CASSSPGQRNTGELFF